These T cell receptor beta chains were read from a single sample in a study of spatial heterogeneity in lung cancer. TCRdb analysed the 5' RACE reads with MiXCR anew, one entry per CDR3 protein. The sample has under 20,000 distinct CDR3 sequences, around 6% seen once. Material: lung tumor tissue, obtained at surgery. The source is a female donor with early-stage non-small cell lung cancer. CDR3s include the opening cysteine and the closing phenylalanine or tryptophan. The D gene is left open where the match is weak. Not every row has a clone size; where given, it reads once, few, many or a size class.

TRBV30	many	NA	TRBJ2-7	CAWSSLGGAYEQYF	TGTGCCTGGAGTTCTCTCGGCGGCGCCTACGAGCAGTACTTC
TRBV27	NA	NA	TRBJ1-3	CASGLSGIAGNTIYF	TGTGCCAGCGGTTTATCCGGGATAGCTGGAAACACCATATATTTT
TRBV12-3/TRBV12-4	many	NA	TRBJ1-5	CASSLTGRHQPQHF	TGTGCCAGCAGTCTTACAGGGAGACACCAGCCCCAGCATTTT
TRBV14	many	NA	TRBJ2-7	CASSRLYEQYF	TGTGCCAGCAGCCGACTTTACGAGCAGTACTTC
TRBV7-9	few	TRBD1	TRBJ1-1	CASRRQGDEAFF	TGTGCCAGCAGACGACAGGGAGACGAAGCTTTCTTT
TRBV6-1	many	NA	TRBJ2-5	CASSEAGVETQYF	TGTGCCAGCAGTGAAGCGGGAGTGGAGACCCAGTACTTC
TRBV10-2	many	TRBD1	TRBJ2-7	CASSGGAGTGNQYF	TGCGCCAGCAGCGGTGGGGCCGGGACAGGGAATCAGTACTTC
TRBV20-1	many	NA	TRBJ1-5	CSARRQDNQPQHF	TGCAGTGCTAGACGACAGGACAATCAGCCCCAGCATTTT
TRBV20-1	many	TRBD1	TRBJ1-2	CSARLAGGTNYGYTF	TGCAGTGCTAGACTGGCAGGGGGAACCAACTATGGCTACACCTTC
TRBV29-1	many	NA	TRBJ1-2	CSVEVNYGYTF	TGCAGCGTTGAAGTAAACTATGGCTACACCTTC
TRBV7-9	many	NA	TRBJ2-3	CASSFDGADTQYF	TGTGCCAGCAGCTTCGACGGGGCAGATACGCAGTATTTT
TRBV2	many	NA	TRBJ2-6	CASSPDSSGANVLTF	TGTGCCAGCAGTCCAGACAGCTCTGGGGCCAACGTCCTGACTTTC
TRBV7-2	medium-sized	TRBD2	TRBJ2-7	CASSYGSGRYLYEQYF	TGTGCCAGCAGCTACGGGAGCGGGAGATATCTCTACGAGCAGTACTTC
TRBV28	many	TRBD1	TRBJ2-1	CASRFLYSGTGSDEQFF	TGTGCCAGCAGGTTTCTCTACTCAGGGACAGGGTCCGATGAGCAGTTCTTC
TRBV4-1	many	NA	TRBJ2-7	CASSQGAGQYEQYF	TGCGCCAGCAGCCAAGGTGCGGGACAATACGAGCAGTACTTC
TRBV5-4	medium-sized	NA	TRBJ2-7	CASHDQGHGYEQYF	TGTGCCAGCCACGACCAGGGACACGGCTACGAGCAGTACTTC
TRBV7-8	few	TRBD2	TRBJ2-2	CASSYPSGTGELFF	TGTGCCAGCAGCTACCCTAGCGGCACCGGGGAGCTGTTTTTT
TRBV18	NA	NA	TRBJ2-3	CASSPVLIGETDTQYF	TGTGCCAGCTCACCCGTCTTGATCGGGGAAACAGATACGCAGTATTTT
TRBV6-1	medium-sized	NA	TRBJ1-1	CASSDYRNTEAFF	TGTGCCAGCAGTGATTACAGAAACACTGAAGCTTTCTTT
TRBV7-9	many	NA	TRBJ2-5	CASSHRQGGSYQYF	TGTGCCAGCAGCCATCGACAGGGAGGGAGCTACCAGTACTTC
TRBV5-6	many	NA	TRBJ2-5	CASKGGRGREQETQYF	TGTGCCAGCAAAGGCGGGCGGGGACGGGAACAAGAGACCCAGTACTTC
TRBV7-6	many	TRBD1	TRBJ1-4	CASSSAKDRGSNEKLFF	TGTGCCAGCAGCTCGGCCAAGGACAGGGGGTCAAATGAAAAACTGTTTTTT
TRBV5-1	many	NA	TRBJ2-2	CASSPPGPSGDTGELFF	TGCGCCAGCAGCCCCCCCGGGCCCAGTGGGGACACCGGGGAGCTGTTTTTT
TRBV7-7	many	NA	TRBJ2-1	CASSLDVRANEQFF	TGTGCTAGCAGCTTAGATGTGAGGGCGAATGAGCAGTTCTTC
TRBV20-1	many	NA	TRBJ1-3	CSAEPLQGGGNTIYF	TGCAGTGCTGAGCCACTCCAGGGAGGCGGAAACACCATATATTTT
TRBV7-9	many	TRBD1	TRBJ2-4	CASSPLRGPWDTSKNIQYF	TGTGCCAGCAGTCCCCTCAGGGGGCCGTGGGATACAAGCAAAAACATTCAGTACTTC
TRBV5-6	many	NA	TRBJ1-5	CASSPDSNQPQHF	TGTGCCAGCAGCCCGGACAGCAATCAGCCCCAGCATTTT
TRBV5-1	NA	TRBD2	TRBJ2-3	CASSPSGTSGSDTQYF	TGCGCCAGCAGCCCATCCGGGACTAGCGGCTCAGATACGCAGTATTTT
TRBV14	many	NA	TRBJ2-3	CASSQDSWEDTQYF	TGTGCCAGCAGCCAAGATTCTTGGGAAGATACGCAGTATTTT
TRBV10-2	many	NA	TRBJ2-1	CASRQGEGEQFF	TGCGCCAGCAGACAGGGGGAGGGTGAGCAGTTCTTC
TRBV27	NA	NA	TRBJ2-3	CASSWGRRTSTDTQYF	TGTGCCAGCAGTTGGGGGAGGCGGACTAGCACAGATACGCAGTATTTT
TRBV5-1	few	TRBD1	TRBJ2-1	CASSPGQRNLIGNEQFF	TGCGCCAGCAGCCCGGGACAGCGTAACCTTATAGGGAATGAGCAGTTCTTC
TRBV15	many	NA	TRBJ2-5	CATSSRFDGQETQYF	TGTGCCACCAGCAGTAGATTCGACGGACAAGAGACCCAGTACTTC
TRBV28	many	NA	TRBJ2-6	CASSSPSGGGANVLTF	TGTGCCAGCAGTTCCCCGTCCGGGGGTGGGGCCAACGTCCTGACTTTC
TRBV20-1	many	NA	TRBJ1-2	CSARDPVGHLYGYTF	TGCAGTGCTAGAGATCCTGTGGGACACCTCTATGGCTACACCTTC
TRBV20-1	many	TRBD1	TRBJ1-4	CSALDRVREKLFF	TGCAGTGCTCTGGACAGGGTCAGGGAAAAACTGTTTTTT
TRBV7-9	many	TRBD2	TRBJ2-1	CASSLLAGGYNEQFF	TGTGCCAGCAGCTTACTAGCGGGAGGGTACAATGAGCAGTTCTTC
TRBV29-1	many	NA	TRBJ1-5	CSVAASGRDQPQHF	TGCAGCGTTGCAGCCTCAGGGAGAGATCAGCCCCAGCATTTT
TRBV12-2	many	NA	TRBJ1-5	CASRKRAGTGNQPQHF	TGTGCAAGTCGTAAAAGGGCCGGGACAGGGAATCAGCCCCAGCATTTT
TRBV19	many	NA	TRBJ1-5	CASSMGGANQPQHF	TGTGCCAGTAGTATGGGGGGTGCTAATCAGCCCCAGCATTTT
TRBV2	many	NA	TRBJ1-2	CASSERGYGYTF	TGTGCCAGCAGTGAAAGGGGCTATGGCTACACCTTC
TRBV25-1	many	TRBD1	TRBJ1-1	CAASRGTGYAEAFF	TGTGCAGCCTCGAGAGGGACAGGGTACGCTGAAGCTTTCTTT
TRBV7-2	many	NA	TRBJ2-3	CASSLVGSVTSTDTQYF	TGTGCCAGCAGCTTAGTAGGGTCCGTGACGAGCACAGATACGCAGTATTTT
TRBV28	few	TRBD1	TRBJ2-7	CAIQKTGRYEQYF	TGTGCCATCCAAAAGACAGGGCGCTACGAGCAGTACTTC
TRBV6-6	NA	NA	TRBJ2-1	CASSRDGSLNEQFF	TGTGCCAGCAGTAGAGACGGGTCCTTGAATGAGCAGTTCTTT
TRBV12-3/TRBV12-4	medium-sized	NA	TRBJ2-3	CASRPTVSTDTQYF	TGTGCCAGCAGGCCTACAGTGAGCACAGATACGCAGTATTTT
TRBV7-2	many	NA	TRBJ2-7	CASSPTPNDEQYF	TGTGCCAGCAGCCCTACCCCGAATGACGAGCAGTACTTC
TRBV3-1	many	TRBD2	TRBJ2-5	CASSLAAGGETQYF	TGTGCCAGCAGCCTAGCGGCGGGAGGAGAGACCCAGTACTTC
TRBV27	many	NA	TRBJ2-6	CASSLSNPRSGANVLTF	TGTGCCAGCAGTTTATCGAATCCCCGGTCCGGGGCCAACGTCCTGACTTTC
TRBV7-2	many	TRBD1	TRBJ2-5	CASSAGQGGETQYF	TGTGCCAGCAGCGCGGGACAGGGCGGAGAGACCCAGTACTTC
TRBV19	many	NA	TRBJ1-3	CATARNAIYF	TGTGCCACAGCTCGTAACGCCATATATTTT
TRBV15	medium-sized	TRBD2	TRBJ2-7	CATSRDPIGLAGGFYEQYF	TGTGCCACCAGCAGAGACCCGATCGGACTAGCGGGAGGCTTCTACGAGCAGTACTTC